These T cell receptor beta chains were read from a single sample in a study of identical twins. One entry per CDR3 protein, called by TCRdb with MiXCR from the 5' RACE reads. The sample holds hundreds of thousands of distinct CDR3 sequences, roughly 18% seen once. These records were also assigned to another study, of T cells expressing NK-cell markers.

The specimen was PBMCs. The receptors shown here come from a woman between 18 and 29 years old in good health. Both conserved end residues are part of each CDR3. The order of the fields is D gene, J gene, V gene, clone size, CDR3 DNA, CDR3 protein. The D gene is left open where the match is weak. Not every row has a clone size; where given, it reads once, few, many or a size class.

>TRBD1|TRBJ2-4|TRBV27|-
TGTGCCAGCAGTCGGACAGGGGGCGGGGCAGTATTAGTTCAGTACTTC
CASSRTGGGAVLVQYF
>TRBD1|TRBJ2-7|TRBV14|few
TGTGCCAGCAGCCGCCGGGACAGCCACGAGCAGTACTTC
CASSRRDSHEQYF
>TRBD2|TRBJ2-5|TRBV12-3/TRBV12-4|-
TGTGCCAGCAGCCCCGGGGGCGGGGGGGGAGAGACCCAGTACTTC
CASSPGGGGGETQYF
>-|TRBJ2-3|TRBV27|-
TGTGCCAGCGGACTTGGGCGCCGGACAGATACGCAGTATTTT
CASGLGRRTDTQYF
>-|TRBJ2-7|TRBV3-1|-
TGTGCCAGCAGCCTGTGGTCCCCGGCCGCCTACGAGCAGTACTTC
CASSLWSPAAYEQYF
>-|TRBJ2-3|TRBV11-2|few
TGTGCCAGCAGCTACAAAACAGATACGCAGTATTTT
CASSYKTDTQYF
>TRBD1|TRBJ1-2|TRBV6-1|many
TGTGCCAGCACCGCCGGCCGGACAGGGGCGCGCTACACCTTC
CASTAGRTGARYTF
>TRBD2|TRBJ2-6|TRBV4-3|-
TGCGCCAGCAGCCTCACCGGGGGGACTGGGGCCAACGTCCTGACTTTC
CASSLTGGTGANVLTF
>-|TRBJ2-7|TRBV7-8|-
TGTGCCACTCTGGGGAGGTACCCCTACGAGCAGTACTTC
CATLGRYPYEQYF
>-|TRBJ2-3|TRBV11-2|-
TGTGCCAGCAGCTTAGCGGGGTTCGGCACAGATACGCAGTATTTT
CASSLAGFGTDTQYF
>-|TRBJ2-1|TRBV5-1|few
TGCGCCAGCAGCTTGGCCCTAGGGCAGGGGTACCACAATGAGCAGTTCTTC
CASSLALGQGYHNEQFF
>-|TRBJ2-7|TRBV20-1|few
TGCAGTGCTAGACCTCGGGGGACTGGGATAGTGTACGAGCAGTACTTC
CSARPRGTGIVYEQYF
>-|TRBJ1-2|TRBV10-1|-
TGCGCCAGCAGCCTCGACCGGGACGGACGCTATGGCTACACCTTC
CASSLDRDGRYGYTF
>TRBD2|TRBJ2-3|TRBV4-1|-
TGCGCCAGCAGCCCCTACGGGACTAGCGGGTGGGATACGCAGTATTTT
CASSPYGTSGWDTQYF
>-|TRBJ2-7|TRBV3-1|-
TGTGCCAGCAGCCAAGTAGGTCAGAATCCCTACGAGCAGTACTTC
CASSQVGQNPYEQYF
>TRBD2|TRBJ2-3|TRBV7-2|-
TGTGCCAGCAGCTTAAGGACTAGCGGGAGCACAGATACGCAGTATTTT
CASSLRTSGSTDTQYF